Listed below are T cell receptor beta chains from one sample, sequenced in a study of technical replicates of blood from a handful of donors. Repertoires were generated with immunoSEQ multiplex PCR, while TCRdb's copy carries only in-frame clones and drops some. The table has tens of thousands of clones, almost 99% seen once. What was sequenced was T cells isolated from PBMCs. The receptors here all came from a human donor in good health. CDR3s include the opening cysteine and the closing phenylalanine or tryptophan. The D gene is left open where the match is weak. A row's size may be missing; if present it is once, few, many or a size class.

D gene,clone size,V gene,J gene,CDR3 protein,CDR3 DNA
TRBD1,NA,TRBV28,TRBJ1-5,CASIQQGNQPQHF,TGTGCCAGCATCCAACAGGGGAATCAGCCCCAGCATTTT
NA,NA,TRBV9,TRBJ2-7,CASSFVEYGDEQYF,TGTGCCAGCAGCTTTGTAGAGTATGGTGACGAGCAGTACTTC
NA,NA,TRBV5-8,TRBJ2-7,CASSLSISVSEQYF,TGTGCCAGCAGCTTGTCGATTAGTGTTAGCGAGCAGTACTTC
NA,NA,TRBV5-6,TRBJ2-5,CASSLAIFTGSGTQYF,TGTGCCAGCAGCTTGGCCATATTTACCGGGAGTGGGACCCAGTACTTC
NA,NA,TRBV5-4,TRBJ2-5,CASSLGDGYQETQYF,TGTGCCAGCAGCCTAGGAGACGGGTACCAAGAGACCCAGTACTTC
TRBD2,NA,TRBV6-6,TRBJ2-1,CASSYSLTSGYNEQFF,TGTGCCAGCAGTTATTCCCTGACTAGCGGGTACAATGAGCAGTTCTTC
NA,NA,TRBV5-6,TRBJ2-1,CASSSRKNNEQFF,TGTGCCAGCAGCAGCAGGAAGAACAATGAGCAGTTCTTC
NA,once,TRBV7-2,TRBJ2-7,CASSPGGFSYEQYF,TGTGCCAGCAGCCCAGGCGGGTTTTCCTACGAGCAGTACTTC
NA,NA,TRBV5-1,TRBJ2-3,CASSSRVNTDTQYF,TGCGCCAGCAGCTCCAGGGTGAACACAGATACGCAGTATTTT
TRBD1,NA,TRBV19,TRBJ2-3,CASKGQPGTDTQYF,TGTGCCAGTAAGGGACAGCCGGGGACAGATACGCAGTATTTT